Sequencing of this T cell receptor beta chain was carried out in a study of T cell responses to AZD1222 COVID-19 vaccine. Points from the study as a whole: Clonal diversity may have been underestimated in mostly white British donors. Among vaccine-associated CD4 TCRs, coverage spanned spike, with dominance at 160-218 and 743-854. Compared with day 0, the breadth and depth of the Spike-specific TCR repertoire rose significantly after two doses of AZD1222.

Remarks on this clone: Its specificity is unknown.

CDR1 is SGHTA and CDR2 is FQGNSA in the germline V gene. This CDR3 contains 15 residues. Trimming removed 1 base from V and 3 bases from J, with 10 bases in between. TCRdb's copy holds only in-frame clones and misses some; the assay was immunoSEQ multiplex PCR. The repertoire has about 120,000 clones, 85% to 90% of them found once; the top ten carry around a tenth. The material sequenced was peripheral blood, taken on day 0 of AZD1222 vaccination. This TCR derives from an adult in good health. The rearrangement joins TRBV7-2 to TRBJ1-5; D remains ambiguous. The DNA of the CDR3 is TGTGCCAGCAGCTTAGAGGGTAATAACAATCAGCCCCAGCATTTT. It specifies CASSLEGNNNQPQHF.